The present T cell receptor (beta chain) was sequenced within a study of blood T cell repertoires in COVID-19. Study overall: The United States, Italy and Spain provided the acute and convalescent COVID-19 samples.

Trimming stripped 4 bases from V and 0 bases from J, with 11 bases between. CDR1 is SGHKS, CDR2 YYEKEE, per germline (reference sequence). The CDR3 covers 14 residues. The repertoire was sequenced with immunoSEQ multiplex PCR; TCRdb's copy has only in-frame clones and lacks some. The profile covers about 400,000 clones, with around 87% appearing a single time and approximately 1.9% taken by the ten largest. The specimen was PBMCs or T cells enriched from blood (not recorded which). The V call is TRBV5-5, the J call TRBJ2-7; D might be TRBD2 (6 bases). The receptor comes from a man in his forties or fifties in a cohort exposed to, infected with or recovered from COVID-19 (not recorded which). The CDR3 coding sequence is TGTGCCAGCAGCCGGCGGGAAACCTCCTACGAGCAGTACTTC. It specifies CASSRRETSYEQYF.